This T cell receptor (beta chain) appears in the sequencing data of a study of blood T cell repertoires in COVID-19 (dated by TCRdb to about 2020). Describing the broader study: Samples from collaborators originated in the United States, Italy and Spain and spanned both the acute and convalescent phases of COVID-19. The prospective study material was composed of cDNA or gDNA derived from T cells, B-cell-depleted T cells, or PBMCs. Deeply sampled blood TCRbeta repertoires from subjects exposed to, actively infected with, or recovered from COVID-19 were included in the dataset. The repertoires were released in a freely available public database meant as a resource for research on the immune response to SARS-CoV-2. The samples were drawn from the first 160 participants of the ongoing ImmuneRACE study and from over 950 subjects provided by 6 global collaborators. Nearly every sample came with metadata listing a de-identified subject ID, COVID-19 status, age in years and sex. Where available, HLA class I and class II types were taken from metadata supplied by the sample provider and were not determined by assay-based typing.

Each collaborating institution followed its own protocols to collect whole blood in K2EDTA tubes. For TCRbeta analysis, collaborator samples were shipped as frozen whole blood, as isolated PBMCs, or as DNA extracted from either sample type. The research as a whole found: How much clinical and demographic metadata was included differed by source and by participant, and the metadata was provided uncurated.

TCRbeta CDR3 regions were amplified from genomic DNA using the immunoSEQ Assay, a bias-controlled multiplex PCR. As for how the authors treated the data: The number of nucleated cells in each sample was estimated by amplification of reference gene primers within the assay. To quantify the absolute abundance of each unique TCRbeta CDR3 rearrangement, sequence reads were collapsed and filtered. For each sample, productive Simpson clonality was calculated by taking the square root of Simpson's diversity index across productive rearrangements. What TCRdb holds here is the immuneACCESS table cut down to in-frame rearrangements. Part of the clones is not present; checked against another copy, under half of the missing clones reflect an unresolved V gene, and the others are unexplained. V, J and clone size derive from that table, while D and trimming were established from the DNA sequence. The sample includes over 300,000 clones, with approximately 88% observed a single time. The ten top clones hold roughly 1.2% of the sample.

Sequences MGHDK (CDR1) and SYGVNS (CDR2) are obtained from the germline V gene. Relative to germline, V is 8 bases shorter and J is 4 bases shorter, with 14 bases between their ends. Including the terminal cysteine and phenylalanine, the CDR3 comprises 13 residues. The kept DNA is CDR3 alone, 39 bases in frame from the first base. Worth noting for this clone: Its cognate antigen has yet to be identified. Per-nucleotide qualities are absent, and no much larger clonotype sits a single base away.

This clonotype was obtained from a man aged 35 to 55 with acute or convalescent COVID-19. The sample taken for sequencing was peripheral blood. In this chain, TRBV25-1 is recombined with TRBJ2-5; tentative D gene TRBD2, with 7 bases matching. The DNA reads as follows: TGTGCCAGCGGGAGGGGGATTGGAGAGACCCAGTACTTC. Translated, it reads CASGRGIGETQYF.